The next 22 T cell receptor beta chains were all read from a single sample in a study of spatial heterogeneity in lung cancer. Noted time point: sample taken at primary tumor resection. Whole RNA was taken from tumor, nontumor lung or frozen PBMC; it was then sequenced unsorted. TCRdb used MiXCR to reprocess the 5' RACE reads, holding one entry per CDR3 protein. Among 77,000 or so distinct CDR3 sequences, approximately 20% were seen once, and the ten largest hold around 6.6%. This sample comprised PBMCs, obtained at surgery. All receptors come from a male donor with early-stage non-small cell lung cancer.

The genes are TRBV19 and TRBJ1-1; 8 bases align to TRBD1. The germline V gene encodes CDR1 LNHDA and CDR2 SQIVND (reference sequence). The trim removed 3 bases at V and 2 bases at J, leaving 8 bases unmatched. This CDR3 region has 16 residues. The CDR3 is CASSIETGALNTEAFF. CDR3 in DNA: TGTGCCAGTAGTATCGAGACAGGGGCCCTAAACACTGAAGCTTTCTTT.

The rearrangement uses TRBV4-3 and TRBJ2-3; 7 bases map to TRBD2. This CDR3 has 18 amino acids. Germline V lookup: CDR1 LGHNA, CDR2 YSLEER. J gave up 7 bases and V 0 bases, and 16 bases lay outside the gene matches. In DNA, the CDR3 is TGCGCCAGCAGCCAAGAATCAGCCAGCGGGACCCTCGAGAATACGCAGTATTTT. Residues: CASSQESASGTLENTQYF.

The V call is TRBV27, the J call TRBJ2-6; D not resolved. The CDR3 covers 13 residues. CDR1 and CDR2 (germline): MNHEY, SMNVEV (reference sequence). Deletions cut 2 bases from V and 4 bases from J, with 3 bases between. The DNA for the CDR3 is TGTGCCAGCAGTTTACTAGGGGCCAACGTCCTGACTTTC. This codes for CASSLLGANVLTF.

The sample holds a few counts of this clonotype. V gene TRBV29-1 combines with J gene TRBJ2-5; D remains unclear. This CDR3 has 11 residues. From germline, CDR1 is SQVTM and CDR2 ANQGSEA. Deletions cut 3 bases from V and 9 bases from J, with 11 bases between. The CDR3 nucleotides are TGCAGCGTTGACCTCACGGCGGCCCAGTACTTC. The encoded protein is CSVDLTAAQYF.

This chain connects TRBV5-5 to TRBJ2-7, with TRBD1 matching 8 bases. Germline trimming cut 4 bases from V and 11 bases from J; bases unmatched to any gene: 14. This CDR3 comprises 14 residues. Germline values: CDR1 SGHKS, CDR2 YYEKEE (reference sequence). CDR3 sequence reads: CASSDIRQGLVKYF. CDR3 nucleotides: TGTGCCAGCAGCGACATTCGACAGGGGCTGGTAAAGTACTTC.

The V and J genes are TRBV5-5 and TRBJ2-7; TRBD2 is a possible D gene (5 bases). The germline gives CDR1 SGHKS, CDR2 YYEKEE (reference sequence). The CDR3 runs 17 residues. V was clipped by 1 base and J by 0 bases, with 17 bases between them. The chain's CDR3 is CASSLKMDGVLSYEQYF. CDR3 nucleotide sequence: TGTGCCAGCAGCTTGAAGATGGACGGGGTCCTCTCCTACGAGCAGTACTTC.

The rearrangement uses TRBV11-2 and TRBJ2-5; TRBD2 aligns across 8 bases. CDR1 is SGHAT and CDR2 is FQNNGV in the germline V gene. J gave up 4 bases and V 5 bases, and 6 bases lay outside the gene matches. The CDR3 consists of 14 residues. The CDR3, as DNA: TGTGCCAGCAGCCCGGGAGGGAGTGGAGAGACCCAGTACTTC. Translating it yields CASSPGGSGETQYF.

Only a few counts were recorded for this clonotype. The chain uses TRBV20-1 and TRBJ1-4; tentative D call: TRBD1 (5 bases). Per germline, CDR1 DFQATT and CDR2 SNEGSKA (reference sequence). The CDR3 has 13 amino acids. The V and J ends lost 3 bases and 4 bases respectively, with 9 bases between them. As DNA, the CDR3 is TGCAGTGCTAGCAGGGTGGTTAATGAAAAACTGTTTTTT. Its protein product is CSASRVVNEKLFF.

This clonotype was seen more than once but under ten times. The genes are TRBV14 and TRBJ2-2; D call uncertain. CDR1 SGHDN and CDR2 FVKESK come from the germline V gene. V was trimmed by 4 bases and J by 3 bases, leaving 6 bases between them. The CDR3 loop spans 13 amino acids. CDR3 loop: CASSPRYTGELFF. The DNA for the CDR3 is TGTGCCAGCAGCCCCCGATACACCGGGGAGCTGTTTTTT.

CDR3 in DNA: TGCGCCAGCAGCTTGGGGGGGACAGACAATGAGCAGTTCTTC. The encoded protein is CASSLGGTDNEQFF. The genes are TRBV5-1 and TRBJ2-1; 7 nucleotides align to TRBD1. V shed 0 bases and J 5 bases; nucleotides not matched to a gene: 2. CDR3 length: 14 amino acids. CDR1 is SGHRS and CDR2 is YFSETQ in the germline V gene. The whole variable domain, remainder taken from reference TRBV5-1 and TRBJ2-1, is KAGVTQTPRYLIKTRGQQVTLSCSPISGHRSVSWYQQTPGQGLQFLFEYFSETQRNKGNFPGRFSGRQFSNSRSEMNVSTLELGDSALYLCASSLGGTDNEQFFGPGTRLTVL.

The J gene is TRBJ2-2, the V gene TRBV6-1; a weak D match, TRBD2 (5 bases). The V gene lost 7 bases and the J gene lost 4 bases, with 13 bases spanning the gap. CDR1 is MNHNS and CDR2 is SASEGT in the germline V gene. The CDR3 totals 14 residues. DNA for the CDR3: TGTGCCAGCAAGGCTAGTCGGGGCACCGGGGAGCTGTTTTTT. This translates into CASKASRGTGELFF.

This clonotype was found many times. V usage is TRBV11-2 and J usage is TRBJ1-2, with TRBD1 matching 8 bases. The length of the CDR3 is 15 residues. In germline, CDR1 is SGHAT, CDR2 FQNNGV. With V trimmed by 5 bases and J by 4 bases, 9 bases remained unmatched. In DNA, the CDR3 is TGTGCCAGCAGCGTACGGGACAGGACTTCCTATGGCTACACCTTC. It yields the protein CASSVRDRTSYGYTF.

V gene TRBV11-2 combines with J gene TRBJ2-1; TRBD1 is a possible D gene (6 bases). The CDR3 is 14 amino acids. V lost 3 bases, J lost 6 bases, and 12 bases lay in between. Germline V gene lookup returns CDR1 SGHAT and CDR2 FQNNGV. The CDR3: CASSFSGTPNEQFF. CDR3 sequence (DNA): TGTGCCAGCAGCTTTTCCGGGACACCCAATGAGCAGTTCTTC.

This clonotype was picked up a small number of times. V usage is TRBV24-1 and J usage is TRBJ2-1; 7 bases match TRBD2. V dropped 4 bases and J dropped 5; count of bases not matched to a gene: 10. Looked up from germline, CDR1 is KGHDR and CDR2 is SFDVKD. This CDR3 has 16 residues. CDR3 coding DNA: TGTGCCACCAGTGACAACCGGGAGGCCGGGAACAATGAGCAGTTCTTC. The encoded protein is CATSDNREAGNNEQFF.

This clonotype was detected only a few times. The chain employs TRBV7-9 and TRBJ2-3; TRBD2 agrees at 8 bases. There are 16 residues in the CDR3. Germline V gene data show CDR1 as SEHNR and CDR2 as FQNEAQ (reference sequence). Trimming removed 8 bases from V and 4 bases from J; junction bases left unmatched: 14. This CDR3 reads CASEGEIGRASDTQYF. For the CDR3, the DNA is TGTGCCAGCGAGGGGGAGATCGGGAGGGCCTCAGATACGCAGTATTTT.

By frequency in the sample, this clonotype is medium-sized. The V and J genes are TRBV6-2 or TRBV6-3 and TRBJ1-2; 9 bases line up with TRBD1. The CDR3 runs 16 residues. Germline CDR1 and CDR2: MNHEY and SVGEGT. V lost 2 bases, J lost 4 bases, and 8 bases stayed unmatched. The DNA for the CDR3 is TGTGCCAGCAGTTACCTCCGGGACAGGGAGAGCTATGGCTACACCTTC. Translated: CASSYLRDRESYGYTF.

This clonotype occurred a few times. The chain is built from TRBV11-1 and TRBJ1-6, with TRBD1 matching 12 bases. The CDR3 runs to 15 residues. Germline V gives CDR1 SGHAT, CDR2 FQDESV (reference sequence). J lost 14 bases, V lost 3 bases, and 8 bases had no gene match. The CDR3 protein is CASSFGDRGLGTLHF. CDR3 coding DNA: TGTGCCAGCAGCTTCGGGGACAGGGGGCTTGGAACCCTCCACTTT.

This clonotype has a count of ten or more. This chain uses TRBV6-2 or TRBV6-3 with TRBJ2-7; weak D call: TRBD1 (6 bases). Germline CDR1 is MNHEY and CDR2 is SVGEGT. Trimming stripped 6 bases from V and 7 bases from J, with 22 bases between. The CDR3 runs 15 residues. For the CDR3, the DNA is TGTGCCAGCAGCACCGACAGACAGGCCACCGAGGAGCAGTACTTC. Residues: CASSTDRQATEEQYF.

For the CDR3, the DNA is TGCGCCAGCAGCTTGGGACAGACAAGGGAGACCCAGTACTTC. Its translation: CASSLGQTRETQYF. The rearrangement joins TRBV5-1 to TRBJ2-5, with D tentatively TRBD1 (5 bases). Germline V gene data show CDR1 as SGHRS and CDR2 as YFSETQ. CDR3 length: 14 residues. V was clipped by 0 bases and J by 5 bases, with 11 bases between them.

This clonotype was observed a few times. V is TRBV6-2 or TRBV6-3 and J is TRBJ2-7, with D possibly being TRBD2 (5 bases). This CDR3 has 14 amino acids. Looked up from germline, CDR1 is MNHEY and CDR2 is SVGEGT. V dropped 0 bases and J dropped 5 bases, with 11 bases sitting between them. CDR3 nucleotides: TGTGCCAGCAGTTACTCAGCTAGCACCCACGAGCAGTACTTC. It is translated as CASSYSASTHEQYF.

The chain has TRBV5-4 and TRBJ1-4, with TRBD1 identical over 7 bases. CDR3 length: 18 amino acids. With V trimmed by 0 bases and J by 8 bases, 16 bases remained unmatched. CDR1 and CDR2 (germline): SGHNT, YYREEE (reference sequence). The CDR3 DNA reads as TGTGCCAGCAGCTTGGAACCGATGACAGGGCTTAGAAACGAAAAACTGTTTTTT. Its translation is CASSLEPMTGLRNEKLFF.

This clonotype was observed a few times. This chain uses TRBV20-1 with TRBJ2-5; D may be TRBD2 (7 bases). CDR3 length: 13 residues. CDR1 is DFQATT, CDR2 SNEGSKA, per germline (reference sequence). The ends were cut back, 8 bases at V and 2 bases at J, with 15 bases in the middle. This CDR3 is CSSPEGGQETQYF. CDR3 DNA: TGCAGTTCCCCGGAGGGGGGGCAAGAGACCCAGTACTTC.